These 19 T cell receptor beta chains originate from one sample sequenced in a study of cytomegalovirus exposure and HLA in healthy donors. The PCR used 60 Vbeta and 13 Jbeta primers. Profiled with immunoSEQ multiplex PCR; TCRdb holds only in-frame clones, not every one. This sample has roughly 180,000 clones, with around 76% found just once. The specimen sequenced was PBMCs. The receptors come from a man aged 35 to 55 in good health and CMV-seronegative.

The rearrangement uses TRBV7-9 and TRBJ2-7; the D gene is possibly TRBD2 (7 bases). The CDR3 totals 17 residues. V gave up 1 base and J gave up 2 bases, with 18 bases separating them. Germline CDR1 SEHNR, CDR2 FQNEAQ (reference sequence). The CDR3 DNA reads TGTGCCAGCAGCTTAGAGGGGGGGCGACTAGGGGCCTACGAGCAGTACTTC. Its protein is CASSLEGGRLGAYEQYF.

The chain uses TRBV6-5 and TRBJ1-3, with D unresolved. Germline V CDR1 and CDR2: MNHEY, SVGAGI. The CDR3 totals 15 residues. V lost 2 bases and J lost 0, with 8 bases in between. CDR3 residues: CASSYEGFSGNTIYF. In DNA form, the CDR3 reads TGTGCCAGCAGTTACGAGGGATTCTCTGGAAACACCATATATTTT.

The CDR3 DNA reads as TGCGCCAGCAGCTTGGAGCTAGGGCAGGGAGGGTTTACTGAAGCTTTCTTT. It encodes CASSLELGQGGFTEAFF. The gene calls are TRBV5-1 and TRBJ1-1; tentative D call: TRBD1 (5 bases). This CDR3 has 17 amino acids. The germline gives CDR1 SGHRS, CDR2 YFSETQ. The V end lost 0 bases, the J end lost 5 bases, and 20 bases lay between the germline ends.

The chain links TRBV18 to TRBJ2-5, with 7 bases aligning to TRBD1. Germline V CDR1 and CDR2: KGHSH, LQKENI. V was clipped by 6 bases and J by 3 bases; unmatched bases: 4. The CDR3 length is 13 residues. As DNA, the CDR3 is TGTGCCAGCTCCCCGCAGGGGGAAGAGACCCAGTACTTC. Protein product: CASSPQGEETQYF.

This clone was detected only a few times. The V gene is TRBV6-6, the J gene TRBJ1-1; 9 bases match TRBD1. V shed 5 bases, J shed 0 bases, and the junction held 7 bases outside the gene matches. The CDR3 totals 16 residues. Germline loops: CDR1 MNHNY, CDR2 SVGAGI (reference sequence). The DNA of the CDR3 is TGTGCCAGCAGTCCCGGGACAGGGAGCATGAACACTGAAGCTTTCTTT. It translates to CASSPGTGSMNTEAFF.

J is TRBJ2-3 and V is TRBV7-2, with 7 nucleotides matching TRBD2. The germline CDR1 and CDR2 sequences are SGHTA and FQGNSA. V shed 2 bases and J 0 bases; nucleotides not matched to a gene: 5. This CDR3 is built from 16 residues. The CDR3 region is CASSLPAGLSTDTQYF. In DNA form, the CDR3 reads TGTGCCAGCAGCTTACCAGCGGGGCTGAGCACAGATACGCAGTATTTT.

The CDR3 region is CASSLGILAGGPNSGELFF. CDR3 bases: TGCGCCAGCAGCTTGGGAATCCTAGCGGGAGGGCCGAATTCCGGGGAGCTGTTTTTT. J is TRBJ2-2 and V is TRBV5-1; 12 bases align to TRBD2. CDR1 and CDR2 from the germline V gene are SGHRS and YFSETQ. The CDR3 is made up of 19 amino acids. J was trimmed by 6 bases and V by 0 bases; bases with no gene match: 12. Full variable domain (outside the CDR3, taken from reference TRBV5-1 and TRBJ2-2): KAGVTQTPRYLIKTRGQQVTLSCSPISGHRSVSWYQQTPGQGLQFLFEYFSETQRNKGNFPGRFSGRQFSNSRSEMNVSTLELGDSALYLCASSLGILAGGPNSGELFFGEGSRLTVL.

V usage is TRBV5-1 and J usage is TRBJ2-5; D remains ambiguous. The length of the CDR3 is 15 residues. V was pared by 4 bases and J by 4 bases, with 17 bases between. Germline CDR1 SGHRS, CDR2 YFSETQ. CDR3 bases: TGCGCCAGCAGCAGAATCCCCGGGTTAGCAGAGACCCAGTACTTC. Its protein is CASSRIPGLAETQYF.

This clone appeared a few times. The V call is TRBV5-1, the J call TRBJ2-3; TRBD2 aligns across 11 bases. This CDR3 is built from 15 residues. The germline CDR1 and CDR2 sequences are SGHRS and YFSETQ. J lost 2 bases, V lost 2 bases, and 1 base had no gene match. In DNA, the CDR3 is TGCGCCAGCAGCTTTAGCGGGGGGGCCACAGATACGCAGTATTTT. It encodes CASSFSGGATDTQYF.

This rearrangement joins TRBV19 to TRBJ2-1, with a tentative D call TRBD1 (6 bases). Germline loops: CDR1 LNHDA, CDR2 SQIVND (reference sequence). This CDR3 spans 16 amino acids. V shed 7 bases and J shed 1 base, with 17 bases lying between them. The CDR3 bases are TGTGCCAGTACCCAGCTCGCAGGGGTTTCCTACAATGAGCAGTTCTTC. Translated: CASTQLAGVSYNEQFF. The full variable domain, with the rest looked up from reference TRBV19 and TRBJ2-1, is DGGITQSPKYLFRKEGQNVTLSCEQNLNHDAMYWYRQDPGQGLRLIYYSQIVNDFQKGDIAEGYSVSREKKESFPLTVTSAQKNPTAFYLCASTQLAGVSYNEQFFGPGTRLTVL.

This chain connects TRBV7-9 to TRBJ1-4; 9 positions match TRBD1. The V gene's germline CDR1 is SEHNR and CDR2 FQNEAQ (reference sequence). There are 14 residues in the CDR3. With 4 bases clipped from V and 6 bases from J, the junction kept 3 bases outside the gene matches. The CDR3 bases are TGTGCCAGCAGCTCTACAGGGGGCGATGAAAAACTGTTTTTT. Protein: CASSSTGGDEKLFF.

V is TRBV9 and J is TRBJ1-1; no definite D call. Between the trimmed V and J ends, which lost 4 bases and 8 bases, there was a span of 12 bases. From germline, CDR1 is SGDLS and CDR2 YYNGEE. This CDR3 comprises 12 residues. The CDR3 loop reads CASSPFEGEAFF. The CDR3 nucleotides are TGTGCCAGCAGCCCCTTTGAGGGAGAAGCTTTCTTT.

This clone was seen more than once but under ten times. This chain links TRBV10-3 with TRBJ2-5; D is perhaps TRBD2 (5 bases). This CDR3 spans 14 amino acids. The germline CDR1 and CDR2 sequences are ENHRY and SYGVKD. Trimming pared 10 bases from V and 2 bases from J, leaving 17 bases between. CDR3 in DNA: TGTGCCAGCAGCCGAGGACTTCAGCAAGAGACCCAGTACTTC. It specifies CASSRGLQQETQYF.

The chain combines TRBV6-5 with TRBJ2-7; 8 nucleotides match TRBD2. The CDR3 extends over 15 amino acids. The germline gives CDR1 MNHEY, CDR2 SVGAGI. V lost 0 bases, J lost 2 bases, and 3 bases stayed unmatched. Written as DNA, the CDR3 is TGTGCCAGCAGTTACTCGCGGGAGGCAGCCTACGAGCAGTACTTC. Translation gives CASSYSREAAYEQYF.

The chain combines TRBV19 with TRBJ1-1; no reliable D call. Germline V gene lookup returns CDR1 LNHDA and CDR2 SQIVND (reference sequence). The CDR3 runs 12 residues. The ends were cut back, 1 base at V and 10 bases at J, with 10 bases in the middle. Written as DNA, the CDR3 is TGTGCCAGTAGTATAGTGGCCTCGGGAGCTTTCTTT. The encoded protein is CASSIVASGAFF.

The chain combines TRBV7-2 with TRBJ1-5; D might be TRBD1 (5 bases). The CDR3 runs to 15 residues. The germline gives CDR1 SGHTA, CDR2 FQGNSA. Trimming cost V 5 bases and J 0 bases, with 11 bases left between them. CDR3 in amino acids: CASSQRGYSNQPQHF. The CDR3 coding sequence is TGTGCCAGCAGCCAAAGGGGCTATAGCAATCAGCCCCAGCATTTT.

This clone was detected a few times. The CDR3 DNA reads TGCGCCAGCAGCCAAGACCCAGGACTGGGGAACAATGAGCAGTTCTTC. This sequence encodes CASSQDPGLGNNEQFF. The V and J genes are TRBV4-3 and TRBJ2-1, with D maybe TRBD2 (5 bases). The V end lost 0 bases, the J end lost 5 bases, and 14 bases lay between the germline ends. CDR3 length equals 16 residues. CDR1 and CDR2 (germline): LGHNA, YSLEER.

The V gene is TRBV27, the J gene TRBJ2-3; D is unclear. This CDR3 is built from 14 residues. Trimming removed 3 bases at V and 4 bases at J, with 11 bases between. The germline V gene has CDR1 MNHEY and CDR2 SMNVEV (reference sequence). The CDR3 loop reads CASSFRQFADTQYF. The CDR3 DNA sequence: TGTGCCAGCAGTTTCCGACAATTCGCAGATACGCAGTATTTT.

J is TRBJ2-7 and V is TRBV18; a possible D gene is TRBD1 (8 bases). This CDR3 is 17 amino acids long. V dropped 0 bases and J dropped 0 bases, with 15 bases sitting between them. Looked up from germline, CDR1 is KGHSH and CDR2 is LQKENI. The CDR3 coding sequence is TGTGCCAGCTCACCACCCGGGGGGACAGGATTCTCCTACGAGCAGTACTTC. This codes for CASSPPGGTGFSYEQYF.